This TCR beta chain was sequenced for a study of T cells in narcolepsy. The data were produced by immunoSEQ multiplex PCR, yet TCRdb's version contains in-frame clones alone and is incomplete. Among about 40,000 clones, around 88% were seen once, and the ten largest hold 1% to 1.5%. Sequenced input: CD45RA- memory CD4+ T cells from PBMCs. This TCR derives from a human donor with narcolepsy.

CDR3 sequence reads: CAWSVSPFSNEQYF. CDR3 nucleotides: TGTGCCTGGAGTGTATCCCCATTTTCCAACGAGCAGTACTTC. V gene TRBV30 combines with J gene TRBJ2-7; D is unresolved. Germline V CDR1 and CDR2: GTSNPN, SVGIG (reference sequence). V was pared by 0 bases and J by 5 bases, with 14 bases between. The CDR3 is 14 residues long.